The T cell receptor (beta chain) described here comes from a study of T cells after yellow fever vaccination. Study background: Low-cell-number fractions underwent preparation using SMART-Seq v4 Ultra Low Input.

A 5'RACE template-switching step, the method used to make TCR cDNA, added a universal primer site and UMIs. One entry per CDR3 protein, called by TCRdb with MiXCR from the 5' RACE reads. The table shows some 350,000 distinct CDR3 sequences, with almost 4% occurring only once. Study-level results: Abundant bulk-population clonotypes could contaminate the FACS-sorted repertoires.

Per the germline V gene, CDR1 is DFQATT and CDR2 is SNEGSKA (reference sequence). The ends were cut back, 7 bases at V and 5 bases at J, with 11 bases in the middle. The CDR3 length is 12 residues. This clonotype was observed many times. Antigen specificity is unknown. The receptor comes from a man between 18 and 29 years old who received the YFV17D yellow fever vaccine. The genes are TRBV20-1 and TRBJ2-2, with D possibly matching TRBD1 (5 bases). Material: PBMCs, obtained 5 days after the yellow fever booster vaccination. The CDR3 sequence is CSGTQPTGELFF. DNA for the CDR3: TGCAGTGGGACACAACCAACCGGGGAGCTGTTTTTT.